This T cell receptor beta chain was profiled in a study of blood T cell repertoires in COVID-19. Using immunoSEQ multiplex PCR, the repertoire was profiled, and TCRdb retains in-frame clones only, with some absent. The table lists roughly 130,000 clones, 65% to 85% of them singletons. This study enrolled people aged about 18 to 100 from approximately 25 US geographic areas. Clinical history reported by participants formed the basis on which cohorts were assigned. Two negative PCRs, clearance, or symptom resolution were required of recovered Cohort 3 donors. This TCR was recovered from a woman aged 30 to 39 who had recovered from COVID-19. Sequencing was performed on PBMCs or T cells enriched from blood (not recorded which).

CDR3 sequence reads: CASSPEGSSGSSYNEQFF. The CDR3, as DNA: TGTGCCAGCAGCCCAGAGGGGTCTAGCGGGAGTTCCTACAATGAGCAGTTCTTC. This chain links TRBV7-2 with TRBJ2-1, with 10 bases aligning to TRBD2. Per the germline V gene, CDR1 is SGHTA and CDR2 is FQGNSA. The CDR3 has 18 amino acids. J lost 1 base, V lost 5 bases, and 11 bases had no gene match.